There are a few counts of the clone carrying this T cell receptor beta chain. The sample comes from a study of T and B cells in COVID-19 patients. About the study: Critical illness requiring mechanical ventilation or extracorporeal membrane oxygenation affected three fifths of the roughly 20 active-infection patients. Comorbidities linked to unfavorable COVID-19 outcome were present in about 90% of the 20 active-infection patients.

From blood, 250-500 ng of genomic DNA served as TRB template. Multiplex PCR with BIOMED2 TRB-A/B primer pools amplified TRB rearrangements. One entry per CDR3 protein, called by TCRdb with MiXCR from the multiplex PCR reads. The top ten clones hold around 42% of a sample with about 4,100 distinct CDR3 sequences, roughly a quarter of them seen once. The CDR3 runs 15 residues. Germline V gene sequence: CDR1 SGHNT, CDR2 YYREEE (reference sequence). The V and J ends lost 0 bases and 0 bases respectively, with 9 bases between them. The sequencing sample was made of blood. This receptor was obtained from a human donor with active COVID-19. The donor label of this sample is uncertain. The rearrangement uses TRBV5-4 and TRBJ1-1; D unclear. The CDR3 bases are TGTGCCAGCAGCTTGGGTTTCGGAATGAACACTGAAGCTTTCTTT. Its translation: CASSLGFGMNTEAFF.